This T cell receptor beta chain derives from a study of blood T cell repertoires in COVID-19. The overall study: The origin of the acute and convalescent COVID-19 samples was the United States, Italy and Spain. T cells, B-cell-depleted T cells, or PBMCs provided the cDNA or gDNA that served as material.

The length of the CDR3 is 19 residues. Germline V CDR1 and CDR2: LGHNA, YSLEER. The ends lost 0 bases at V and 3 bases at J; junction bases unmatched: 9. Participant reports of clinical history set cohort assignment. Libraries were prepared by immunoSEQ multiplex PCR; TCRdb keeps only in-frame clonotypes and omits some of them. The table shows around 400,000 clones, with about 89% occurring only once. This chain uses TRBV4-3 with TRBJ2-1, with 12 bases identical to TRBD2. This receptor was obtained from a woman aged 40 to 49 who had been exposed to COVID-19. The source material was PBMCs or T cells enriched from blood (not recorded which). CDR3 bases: TGCGCCAGCAGCCAAGATAACCCTGGACTAGCGGGATTCTACAATGAGCAGTTCTTC. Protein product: CASSQDNPGLAGFYNEQFF.